A single TCR beta chain is shown here with its context. The sample comes from a study of blood T cell repertoires in COVID-19. This CDR3 region has 13 residues. V lost 6 bases and J lost 6; bases outside the gene matches: 3. CDR1 SNHLY and CDR2 FYNNEI come from the germline V gene. The table came from immunoSEQ multiplex PCR; TCRdb's copy has only in-frame clones and leaves some out. The sample yields some 250,000 clones, under 90% seen once. The V and J genes are TRBV2 and TRBJ1-2; 11 positions agree with TRBD1. The receptor comes from a man in his sixties with acute or convalescent COVID-19. Material: peripheral blood. CDR3 amino acids: CASSGQGANGYTF. The CDR3 nucleotides are TGTGCCAGCAGCGGACAGGGGGCGAATGGCTACACCTTC. The variable domain in full, with the rest retrieved from reference TRBV2 and TRBJ1-2, is EPEVTQTPSHQVTQMGQEVILRCVPISNHLYFYWYRQILGQKVEFLVSFYNNEISEKSEIFDDQFSVERPDGSNFTLKIRSTKLEDSAMYFCASSGQGANGYTFGSGTRLTVV.